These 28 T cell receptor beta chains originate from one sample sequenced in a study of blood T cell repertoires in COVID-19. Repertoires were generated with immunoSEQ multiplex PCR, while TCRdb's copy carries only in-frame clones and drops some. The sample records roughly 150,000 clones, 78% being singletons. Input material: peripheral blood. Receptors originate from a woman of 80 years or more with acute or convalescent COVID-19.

CDR3: CSVRDTGELFF. The CDR3 DNA follows: TGCAGCGTCAGGGACACCGGGGAGCTGTTTTTT. The chain has TRBV29-1 and TRBJ2-2; weak D call: TRBD1 (5 bases). This CDR3 has 11 residues. V dropped 6 bases and J dropped 3 bases, with 5 bases sitting between them. Germline lookup yields CDR1 SQVTM and CDR2 ANQGSEA.

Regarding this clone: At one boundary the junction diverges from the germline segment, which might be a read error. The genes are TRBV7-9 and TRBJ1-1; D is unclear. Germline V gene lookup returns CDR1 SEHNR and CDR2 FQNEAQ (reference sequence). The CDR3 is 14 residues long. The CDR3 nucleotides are TGTGCCAGCAGCTTGGGGAGCACTAGGACTGAAGCTTCCTTT. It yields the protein CASSLGSTRTEASF.

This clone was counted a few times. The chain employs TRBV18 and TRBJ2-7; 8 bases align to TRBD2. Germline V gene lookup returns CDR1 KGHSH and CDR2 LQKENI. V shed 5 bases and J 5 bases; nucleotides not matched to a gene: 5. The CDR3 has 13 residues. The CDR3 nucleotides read TGTGCCAGCTCAAGCGGGAGAGATAACGAGCAGTACTTC. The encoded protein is CASSSGRDNEQYF.

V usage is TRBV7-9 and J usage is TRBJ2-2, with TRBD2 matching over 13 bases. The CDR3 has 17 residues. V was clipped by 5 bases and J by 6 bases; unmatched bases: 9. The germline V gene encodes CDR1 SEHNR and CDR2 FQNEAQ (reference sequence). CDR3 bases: TGTGCCAGCAGCCCGACTAGCGGGAGGAATGGAGCCGGGGAGCTGTTTTTT. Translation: CASSPTSGRNGAGELFF.

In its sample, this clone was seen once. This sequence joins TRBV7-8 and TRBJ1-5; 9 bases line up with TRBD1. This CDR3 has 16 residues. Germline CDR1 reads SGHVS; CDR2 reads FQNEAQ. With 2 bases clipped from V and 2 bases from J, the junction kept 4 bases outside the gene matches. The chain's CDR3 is CASSLYRGQGNQPQHF. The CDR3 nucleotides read TGTGCCAGCAGCTTATACAGGGGGCAGGGCAATCAGCCCCAGCATTTT.

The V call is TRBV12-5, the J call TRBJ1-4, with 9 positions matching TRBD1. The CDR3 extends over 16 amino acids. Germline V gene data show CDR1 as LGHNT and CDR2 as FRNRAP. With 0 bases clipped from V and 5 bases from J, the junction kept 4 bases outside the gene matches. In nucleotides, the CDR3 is TGTGCTAGTGGTTTGGTCTCCGGGACAGGGAATGAAAAACTGTTTTTT. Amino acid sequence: CASGLVSGTGNEKLFF.

This chain's CDR3 is CASSQVGRGVNTEAFF. The CDR3 coding sequence is TGTGCCAGCAGCCAAGTGGGCCGGGGGGTGAACACTGAAGCTTTCTTT. The rearrangement uses TRBV14 and TRBJ1-1; the D gene is possibly TRBD1 (5 bases). CDR1 is SGHDN, CDR2 FVKESK, per germline. The CDR3 has 16 residues. The V and J ends lost 1 base and 0 bases respectively, with 12 bases between them.

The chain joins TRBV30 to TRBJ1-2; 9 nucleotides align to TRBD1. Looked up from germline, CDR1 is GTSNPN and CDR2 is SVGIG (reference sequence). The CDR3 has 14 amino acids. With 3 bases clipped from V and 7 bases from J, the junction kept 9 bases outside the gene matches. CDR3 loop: CAWSPGQGLGGYTF. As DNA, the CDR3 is TGTGCCTGGAGCCCGGGACAGGGTCTTGGTGGCTACACCTTC.

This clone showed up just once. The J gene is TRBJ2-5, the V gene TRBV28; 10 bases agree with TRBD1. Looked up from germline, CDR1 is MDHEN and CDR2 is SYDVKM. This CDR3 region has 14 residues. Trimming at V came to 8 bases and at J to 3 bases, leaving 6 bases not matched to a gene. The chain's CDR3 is CASGTGTGEETQYF. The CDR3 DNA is TGTGCCAGCGGAACCGGGACAGGGGAAGAGACCCAGTACTTC. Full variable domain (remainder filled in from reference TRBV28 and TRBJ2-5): DVKVTQSSRYLVKRTGEKVFLECVQDMDHENMFWYRQDPGLGLRLIYFSYDVKMKEKGDIPEGYSVSREKKERFSLILESASTNQTSMYLCASGTGTGEETQYFGPGTRLLVL.

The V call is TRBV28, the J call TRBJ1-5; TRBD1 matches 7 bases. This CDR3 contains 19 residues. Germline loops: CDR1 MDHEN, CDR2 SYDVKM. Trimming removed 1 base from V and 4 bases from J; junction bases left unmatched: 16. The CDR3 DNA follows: TGTGCCAGCAGTTTATCAGTTCTTCAGGGGGAGGCAGGGAATCAGCCCCAGCATTTT. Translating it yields CASSLSVLQGEAGNQPQHF.

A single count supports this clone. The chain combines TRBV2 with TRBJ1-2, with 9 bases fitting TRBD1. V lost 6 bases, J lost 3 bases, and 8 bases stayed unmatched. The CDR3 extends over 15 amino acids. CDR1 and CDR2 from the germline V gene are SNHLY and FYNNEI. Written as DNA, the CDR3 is TGTGCCAGCAGCGTGGGACAGGGCGAGGACTATGGCTACACCTTC. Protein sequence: CASSVGQGEDYGYTF.

The CDR3 loop reads CAWSVQGAEYF. CDR3 DNA sequence: TGTGCCTGGAGTGTACAGGGGGCGGAGTACTTC. The chain has TRBV30 and TRBJ2-4, with 9 bases identical to TRBD1. Trimming took 0 bases from V and 14 from J; bases not matched to a gene: 2. Germline V gene sequence: CDR1 GTSNPN, CDR2 SVGIG (reference sequence). CDR3 length: 11 amino acids. The whole variable domain, filled in from reference TRBV30 and TRBJ2-4, reads SQTIHQWPATLVQPVGSPLSLECTVEGTSNPNLYWYRQAAGRGLQLLFYSVGIGQISSEVPQNLSASRPQDRQFILSSKKLLLSDSGFYLCAWSVQGAEYFGAGTRLSVL.

The CDR3 reads CASSENRAGNQPQHF. CDR3 coding DNA: TGTGCCAGCAGTGAAAACAGGGCAGGCAATCAGCCCCAGCATTTT. The rearrangement uses TRBV6-1 and TRBJ1-5, with D perhaps matching TRBD1 (6 bases). V was cut by 2 bases and J by 2 bases, with 10 bases left in between. The CDR3 consists of 15 residues. Germline values: CDR1 MNHNS, CDR2 SASEGT.

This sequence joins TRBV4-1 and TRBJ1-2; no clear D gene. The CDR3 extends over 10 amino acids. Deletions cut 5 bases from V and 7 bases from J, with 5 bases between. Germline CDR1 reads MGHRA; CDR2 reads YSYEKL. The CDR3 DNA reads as TGCGCCAGCAGCGGCATTGGCTACACCTTC. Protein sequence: CASSGIGYTF.

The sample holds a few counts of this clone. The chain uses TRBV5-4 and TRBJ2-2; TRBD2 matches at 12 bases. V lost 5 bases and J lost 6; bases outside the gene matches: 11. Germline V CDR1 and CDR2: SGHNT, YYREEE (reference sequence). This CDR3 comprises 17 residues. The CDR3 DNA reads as TGTGCCAGCAGTCTGGGTGCTAGCGGGGGGGCGGCCGGGGAGCTGTTTTTT. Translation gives CASSLGASGGAAGELFF.

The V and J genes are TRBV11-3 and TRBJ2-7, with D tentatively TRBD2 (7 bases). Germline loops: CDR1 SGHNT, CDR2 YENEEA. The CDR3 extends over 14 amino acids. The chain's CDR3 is CAPASRGGPYEQYF. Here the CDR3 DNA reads TGTGCACCCGCCAGTAGGGGGGGCCCCTACGAGCAGTACTTC.

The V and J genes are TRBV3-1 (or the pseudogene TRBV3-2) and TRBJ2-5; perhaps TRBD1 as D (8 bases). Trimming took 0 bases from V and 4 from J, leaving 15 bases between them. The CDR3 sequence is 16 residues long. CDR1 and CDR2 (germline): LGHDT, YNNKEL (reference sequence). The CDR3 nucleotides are TGTGCCAGCAGCCAAGATAAGCGGGACAGGAGAGAGACCCAGTACTTC. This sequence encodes CASSQDKRDRRETQYF.

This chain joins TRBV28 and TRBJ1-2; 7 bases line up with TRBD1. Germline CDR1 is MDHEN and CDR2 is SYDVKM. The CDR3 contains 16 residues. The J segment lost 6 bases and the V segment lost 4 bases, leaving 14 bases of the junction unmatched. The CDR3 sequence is CASSSSPLGQRNGYTF. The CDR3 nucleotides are TGTGCCAGCAGTTCGTCTCCCCTGGGACAGAGAAATGGCTACACCTTC.

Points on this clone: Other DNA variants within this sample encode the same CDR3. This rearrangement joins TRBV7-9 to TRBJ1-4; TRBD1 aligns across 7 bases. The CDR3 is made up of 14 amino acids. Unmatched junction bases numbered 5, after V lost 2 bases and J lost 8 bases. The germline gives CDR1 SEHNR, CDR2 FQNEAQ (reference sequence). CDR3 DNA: TGTGCCAGCAGCTTAAGACAGGGTGGAGAAAAACTGTTTTTT. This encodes CASSLRQGGEKLFF.

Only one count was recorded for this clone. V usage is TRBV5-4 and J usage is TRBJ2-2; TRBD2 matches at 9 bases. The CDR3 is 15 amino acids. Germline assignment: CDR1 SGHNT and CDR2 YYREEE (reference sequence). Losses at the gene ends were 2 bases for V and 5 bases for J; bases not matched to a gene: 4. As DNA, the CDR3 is TGTGCCAGCAGCTTCGGTCTAGCGGGGACCGGGGAGCTGTTTTTT. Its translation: CASSFGLAGTGELFF.

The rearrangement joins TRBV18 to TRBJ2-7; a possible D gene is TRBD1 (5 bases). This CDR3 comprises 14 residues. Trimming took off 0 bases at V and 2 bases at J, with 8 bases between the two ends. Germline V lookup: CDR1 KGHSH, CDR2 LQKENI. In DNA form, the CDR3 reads TGTGCCAGCTCACCACCTCACAGGACCTACGAGCAGTACTTC. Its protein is CASSPPHRTYEQYF.

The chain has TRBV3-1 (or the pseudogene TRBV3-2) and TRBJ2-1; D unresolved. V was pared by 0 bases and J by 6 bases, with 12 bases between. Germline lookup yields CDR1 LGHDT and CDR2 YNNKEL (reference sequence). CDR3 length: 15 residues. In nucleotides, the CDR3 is TGTGCCAGCAGCCAAGATCTGGCCAGTTCCAATGAGCAGTTCTTC. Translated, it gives CASSQDLASSNEQFF.

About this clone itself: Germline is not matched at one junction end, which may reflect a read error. As DNA, the CDR3 is TGTGCCAGTAGTATAGGCTGGACAAACCAGGAGACCCAGTACTTC. Its protein is CASSIGWTNQETQYF. The chain recombines TRBV19 with TRBJ2-5, with D possibly matching TRBD1 (5 bases). The CDR3 spans 15 residues. Germline values: CDR1 LNHDA, CDR2 SQIVND (reference sequence).

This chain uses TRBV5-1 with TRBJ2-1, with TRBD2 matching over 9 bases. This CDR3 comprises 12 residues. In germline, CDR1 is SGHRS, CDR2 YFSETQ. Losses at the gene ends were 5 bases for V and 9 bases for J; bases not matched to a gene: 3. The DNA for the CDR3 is TGCGCCAGCAGATCGACTAGCGGTGAGCAGTTCTTC. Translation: CASRSTSGEQFF. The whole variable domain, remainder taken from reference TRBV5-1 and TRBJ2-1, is KAGVTQTPRYLIKTRGQQVTLSCSPISGHRSVSWYQQTPGQGLQFLFEYFSETQRNKGNFPGRFSGRQFSNSRSEMNVSTLELGDSALYLCASRSTSGEQFFGPGTRLTVL.

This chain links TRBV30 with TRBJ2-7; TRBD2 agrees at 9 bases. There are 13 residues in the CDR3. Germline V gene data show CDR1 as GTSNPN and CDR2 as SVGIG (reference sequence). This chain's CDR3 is CAWCPSGAAGQYF. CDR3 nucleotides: TGTGCGTGGTGTCCTAGCGGGGCGGCGGGGCAGTACTTC.

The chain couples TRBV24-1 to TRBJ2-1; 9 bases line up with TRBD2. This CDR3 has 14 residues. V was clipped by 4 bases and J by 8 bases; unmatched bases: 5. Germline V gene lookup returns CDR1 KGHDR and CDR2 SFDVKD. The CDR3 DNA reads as TGTGCCACCAGTGAAAGCGGGGGGCGGGATGAGCAGTTCTTC. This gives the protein CATSESGGRDEQFF.

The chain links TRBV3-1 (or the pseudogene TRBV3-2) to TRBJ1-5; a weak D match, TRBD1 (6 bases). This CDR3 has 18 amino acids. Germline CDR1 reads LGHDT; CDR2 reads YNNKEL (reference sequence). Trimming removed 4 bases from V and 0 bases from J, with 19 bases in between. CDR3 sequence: CASSPPTRGPYSNQPQHF. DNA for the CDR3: TGTGCCAGCAGCCCACCCACCAGGGGACCATATAGCAATCAGCCCCAGCATTTT.

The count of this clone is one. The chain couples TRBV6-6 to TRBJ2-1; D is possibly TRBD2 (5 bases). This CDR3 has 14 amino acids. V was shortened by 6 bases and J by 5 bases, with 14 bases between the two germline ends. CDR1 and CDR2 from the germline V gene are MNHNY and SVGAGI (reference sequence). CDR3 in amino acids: CASSRPGNNNEQFF. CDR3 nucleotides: TGTGCCAGCAGCCGGCCGGGAAACAACAATGAGCAGTTCTTC.